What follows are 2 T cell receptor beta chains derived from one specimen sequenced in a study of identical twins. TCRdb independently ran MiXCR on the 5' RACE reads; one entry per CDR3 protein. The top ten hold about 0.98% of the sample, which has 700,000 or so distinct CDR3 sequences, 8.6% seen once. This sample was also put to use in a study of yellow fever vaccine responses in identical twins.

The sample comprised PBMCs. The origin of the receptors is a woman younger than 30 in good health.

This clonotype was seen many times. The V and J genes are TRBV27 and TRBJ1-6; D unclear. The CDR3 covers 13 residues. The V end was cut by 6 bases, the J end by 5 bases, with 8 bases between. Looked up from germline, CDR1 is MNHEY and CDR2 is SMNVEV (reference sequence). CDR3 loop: CASRSRDNSPLHF. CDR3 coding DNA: TGTGCCAGCAGGTCCCGGGATAATTCACCCCTCCACTTT.

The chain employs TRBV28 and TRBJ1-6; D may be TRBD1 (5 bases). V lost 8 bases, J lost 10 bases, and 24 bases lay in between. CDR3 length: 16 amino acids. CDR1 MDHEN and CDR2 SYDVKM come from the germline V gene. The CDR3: CASLKGGGGGRSPLHF. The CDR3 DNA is TGTGCCAGCCTAAAGGGCGGGGGTGGAGGTCGGTCACCCCTCCACTTT.